This passage covers 16 T cell receptor beta chains from one sample sequenced in a study of cytomegalovirus exposure and HLA in healthy donors. The study ran its PCR with 60 Vbeta and 13 Jbeta primers. The table came from immunoSEQ multiplex PCR; TCRdb's copy has only in-frame clones and leaves some out. Seen in this sample are 68,000 or so clones; the ten most common clones hold about 16%. Sequenced sample: PBMCs. Every receptor here comes from a boy between 10 and 17 years old in good health and CMV-seronegative.

The chain is built from TRBV14 and TRBJ1-2, with 10 bases identical to TRBD1. The CDR3 has 16 residues. CDR1 and CDR2 (germline): SGHDN, FVKESK. The V segment lost 0 bases and the J segment 5 bases; nucleotides outside the gene matches: 6. The CDR3 nucleotides read TGTGCCAGCAGCCAAGAGGGGACAGGGGTGAAGTATGGCTACACCTTC. Translated, it gives CASSQEGTGVKYGYTF.

J is TRBJ2-2 and V is TRBV5-1; D gene ambiguous. V lost 5 bases to trimming and J lost 7 bases, with 12 bases between them. Germline V gene sequence: CDR1 SGHRS, CDR2 YFSETQ. CDR3 length equals 13 residues. In DNA, the CDR3 is TGCGCCAGCAGACGAGCGTTGGACGGGGAGCTGTTTTTT. Protein product: CASRRALDGELFF.

The chain has TRBV4-2 and TRBJ2-7; D is ambiguous. V shed 1 base and J shed 1 base, with 8 bases lying between them. There are 14 residues in the CDR3. CDR1 is LGHNA, CDR2 YNFKEQ, per germline. CDR3 coding DNA: TGTGCCAGCAGCCAAGGACTGCAGTCCTACGAGCAGTACTTC. Translating it yields CASSQGLQSYEQYF.

The rearrangement links TRBV6-5 to TRBJ1-5; 7 bases are a match to TRBD1. This CDR3 comprises 13 residues. Germline V CDR1 and CDR2: MNHEY, SVGAGI. The V and J ends lost 2 bases and 5 bases, in that order; junction bases with no gene match: 0. For the CDR3, the DNA is TGTGCCAGCAGTTACAGGGGGCATCAGCCCCAGCATTTT. Amino acids: CASSYRGHQPQHF.

CDR3 nucleotide sequence: TGTGCCAGCTCACCAAGAGAAAATGAAAAACTGTTTTTT. It codes for CASSPRENEKLFF. The J gene is TRBJ1-4, the V gene TRBV18; no definite D call. V lost 2 bases and J lost 5, with 6 bases in between. Germline V gene lookup returns CDR1 KGHSH and CDR2 LQKENI. CDR3 length equals 13 residues.

The chain couples TRBV5-1 to TRBJ2-5; the D is unclear. The V gene's germline CDR1 is SGHRS and CDR2 YFSETQ. This CDR3 contains 18 residues. Trimming removed 4 bases at V and 0 bases at J, with 22 bases between. CDR3 nucleotides: TGCGCCAGCAGCCCCGCTACCCCGGTGCCCTCGTACCAAGAGACCCAGTACTTC. Translating gives CASSPATPVPSYQETQYF.

This chain connects TRBV19 to TRBJ1-3; a weak D match, TRBD1 (5 bases). Trimming took 3 bases from V and 2 from J, leaving 11 bases between them. The CDR3 runs to 15 residues. Germline V gives CDR1 LNHDA, CDR2 SQIVND (reference sequence). CDR3 region: CASSIGGFTGNTIYF. CDR3 in DNA: TGTGCCAGTAGTATCGGGGGTTTTACTGGAAACACCATATATTTT.

The V gene is TRBV7-2, the J gene TRBJ2-1; D might be TRBD2 (7 bases). The V gene's germline CDR1 is SGHTA and CDR2 FQGNSA. This CDR3 is built from 16 residues. V lost 7 bases to trimming and J lost 5 bases, with 21 bases between them. DNA of the CDR3: TGTGCCAGCAACAAAGGGGGGGTAGCGATTAACAATGAGCAGTTCTTC. Its translation is CASNKGGVAINNEQFF. The full variable domain, with the rest looked up from reference TRBV7-2 and TRBJ2-1, is GAGVSQSPSNKVTEKGKDVELRCDPISGHTALYWYRQSLGQGLEFLIYFQGNSAPDKSGLPSDRFSAERTGGSVSTLTIQRTQQEDSAVYLCASNKGGVAINNEQFFGPGTRLTVL.

The CDR3 DNA is TGTGCTAGTGGGGGGGGGCCCGTGAGGACCGGGGAGCTGTTTTTT. It translates to CASGGGPVRTGELFF. The V and J genes are TRBV12-5 and TRBJ2-2; D perhaps matches TRBD2 (7 bases). The CDR3 contains 15 residues. V lost 6 bases and J lost 5, with 16 bases in between. Germline V lookup: CDR1 LGHNT, CDR2 FRNRAP.

The chain joins TRBV30 to TRBJ2-3, with 9 positions matching TRBD2. The CDR3 totals 14 residues. Germline assignment: CDR1 GTSNPN and CDR2 SVGIG (reference sequence). V lost 3 bases and J lost 4; bases outside the gene matches: 5. The CDR3 nucleotides read TGTGCCTGGAGCTATAGCGGGAGTGCAGATACGCAGTATTTT. Protein sequence: CAWSYSGSADTQYF.

In DNA form, the CDR3 reads TGTGCCACCAGCACCCCTCAAGACAGGGCCGGCAATGAGCAGTTCTTC. It yields the protein CATSTPQDRAGNEQFF. The chain couples TRBV15 to TRBJ2-1; the match to TRBD1 covers 7 bases. CDR1 and CDR2 (germline): LNHNV, YYDKDF (reference sequence). V was clipped by 4 bases and J by 6 bases; unmatched bases: 12. CDR3 length: 16 residues.

The CDR3 loop reads CAWSVLLGGDNEQFF. The CDR3 nucleotides are TGTGCCTGGAGTGTACTACTCGGGGGGGACAATGAGCAGTTCTTC. The V gene is TRBV30, the J gene TRBJ2-1; TRBD2 agrees at 8 bases. In germline, CDR1 is GTSNPN, CDR2 SVGIG (reference sequence). This CDR3 has 15 residues. V lost 0 bases to trimming and J lost 5 bases; unmatched junction nucleotides: 6.

This rearrangement joins TRBV9 to TRBJ2-1, with 9 bases identical to TRBD2. Looked up from germline, CDR1 is SGDLS and CDR2 is YYNGEE. The CDR3 extends over 17 amino acids. V was clipped by 4 bases and J by 0 bases; unmatched bases: 8. CDR3 sequence (DNA): TGTGCCAGCAGCCACCGGGCGACTAGCGGCTCCTACAATGAGCAGTTCTTC. Translation gives CASSHRATSGSYNEQFF. The variable domain in full, with the rest retrieved from reference TRBV9 and TRBJ2-1, is DSGVTQTPKHLITATGQRVTLRCSPRSGDLSVYWYQQSLDQGLQFLIQYYNGEERAKGNILERFSAQQFPDLHSELNLSSLELGDSALYFCASSHRATSGSYNEQFFGPGTRLTVL.

The gene calls are TRBV11-2 and TRBJ2-7; 9 nucleotides agree with TRBD1. In germline, CDR1 is SGHAT, CDR2 FQNNGV. This CDR3 comprises 16 residues. The ends lost 1 base at V and 6 bases at J; junction bases unmatched: 10. Here the CDR3 reads CASSLGAPGQGFEQYF. The CDR3 DNA sequence: TGTGCCAGCAGCTTAGGAGCCCCGGGACAGGGATTCGAGCAGTACTTC.

Worth noting for this clone: Other DNA variants within this sample encode the same CDR3. CDR3 loop: CASSQVVSRGEPQHF. In nucleotides, the CDR3 is TGCGCCAGCAGCCAAGTAGTGTCCCGTGGAGAGCCCCAGCATTTT. The chain has TRBV4-1 and TRBJ1-5, with D uncertain. Trimming removed 1 base from V and 8 bases from J, with 15 bases in between. The CDR3 extends over 15 amino acids. Germline V CDR1 and CDR2: MGHRA, YSYEKL.

The rearrangement links TRBV19 to TRBJ2-7; 12 bases align to TRBD2. V dropped 6 bases and J dropped 5; count of bases not matched to a gene: 8. This CDR3 is built from 15 residues. Germline values: CDR1 LNHDA, CDR2 SQIVND (reference sequence). The CDR3 nucleotides are TGTGCCAGTAGCCCTCGGACTAGCGGGAATGACGAGCAGTACTTC. Translation gives CASSPRTSGNDEQYF. Together with reference TRBV19 and TRBJ2-7, the CDR3 gives the full variable domain: DGGITQSPKYLFRKEGQNVTLSCEQNLNHDAMYWYRQDPGQGLRLIYYSQIVNDFQKGDIAEGYSVSREKKESFPLTVTSAQKNPTAFYLCASSPRTSGNDEQYFGPGTRLTVT.